This is a list of T cell receptor beta chains from one sample in a study of shared clonotypes between healthy human individuals. TCRdb's table, derived via immunoSEQ multiplex PCR, lists solely in-frame clones and lacks some. The table lists some 1.5 million clones, roughly 96% of them singletons. Sequencing used naive CD4+ T cells sorted from blood. These receptors were collected from a man aged 30 to 39 in good health. Each CDR3 is given with its conserved first and last residue. D genes are given only for firm matches. Rows may omit the clone size; those that give it use once, few, many or a size class.

cdr3_aa cdr3_nt d_call v_call clone_size j_call
CASSLERTGVEKLFF TGCGCCAGCAGCTTGGAAAGGACAGGGGTTGAAAAACTGTTTTTT TRBD1 TRBV5-1 once TRBJ1-4
CASSRDSKNTEAFF TGCGCCAGCAGTCGGGACAGCAAGAACACTGAAGCTTTCTTT TRBD1 TRBV5-1 NA TRBJ1-1
CASSAGINQPQHF TGTGCCAGCAGCGCTGGGATTAATCAGCCCCAGCATTTT NA TRBV5-6 NA TRBJ1-5
CASSLEGTSGANVLTF TGCGCCAGCAGCTTGGAGGGGACCTCTGGGGCCAACGTCCTGACTTTC NA TRBV5-1 NA TRBJ2-6
CAAGQGYEQYF TGTGCCGCGGGACAGGGTTACGAGCAGTACTTC TRBD1 TRBV6-6 NA TRBJ2-7
CASSTHFSGTISTQYF TGCGCCAGCAGCACCCACTTTAGCGGGACTATTAGTACGCAGTATTTT TRBD2 TRBV5-1 NA TRBJ2-3
CASSYSPRGDTQYF TGTGCCAGCAGTTACTCCCCCAGGGGAGATACGCAGTATTTT NA TRBV6-5 NA TRBJ2-3
CASTLAGVDTQYF TGTGCCAGCACCCTAGCGGGGGTAGATACGCAGTATTTT TRBD2 TRBV28 NA TRBJ2-3
CASGPGGNTIYF TGTGCCAGCGGGCCAGGAGGAAACACCATATATTTT NA TRBV25-1 NA TRBJ1-3
CASSFLGLPAYEQYF TGCGCCAGCAGCTTTCTCGGACTCCCCGCCTACGAGCAGTACTTC NA TRBV5-1 NA TRBJ2-7
CASSFGFGELFF TGTGCCAGCAGCTTTGGTTTCGGGGAGCTGTTTTTT NA TRBV13 NA TRBJ2-2
CASNDRGREQYF TGTGCCAGCAACGACAGGGGGCGAGAGCAGTACTTC TRBD1 TRBV19 NA TRBJ2-7
CASDKGGRTEAFF TGTGCCAGCGATAAGGGAGGTAGGACTGAAGCTTTCTTT NA TRBV19 NA TRBJ1-1
CASSFSNQPQHF TGTGCCAGCAGTTTTAGCAATCAGCCCCAGCATTTT NA TRBV28 few TRBJ1-5
CASSSTSGSYEQYF TGCGCCAGCAGCTCGACTAGCGGGAGCTACGAGCAGTACTTC TRBD2 TRBV5-1 NA TRBJ2-7
CASSLPGTAQETQYF TGTGCCAGCAGTTTACCCGGGACAGCCCAAGAGACCCAGTACTTC TRBD1 TRBV27 NA TRBJ2-5
CASSFSGRARGPGDTQYF TGTGCCAGCAGTTTTAGCGGGAGGGCCCGGGGCCCCGGAGATACGCAGTATTTT TRBD2 TRBV27 NA TRBJ2-3
CASSYGTGGGNYGYTF TGTGCCAGCAGTTACGGGACAGGGGGCGGTAACTATGGCTACACCTTC TRBD1 TRBV6-6 NA TRBJ1-2
CASSTQGEAKNIQYF TGTGCCAGTAGTACCCAGGGGGAGGCCAAAAACATTCAGTACTTC TRBD1 TRBV19 once TRBJ2-4
CASSGASTDTQYF TGTGCCAGCAGCGGAGCTAGCACAGATACGCAGTATTTT NA TRBV6-1 NA TRBJ2-3
CASSWEDFWEQYF TGTGCCAGCAGCTGGGAGGACTTTTGGGAGCAGTACTTC NA TRBV5-5 NA TRBJ2-7
CSASRGTTFYEQYF TGCAGCGCTTCGAGGGGGACAACCTTCTACGAGCAGTACTTC NA TRBV29-1 NA TRBJ2-7
CASSLGPGQGSDEQFF TGCGCCAGCAGCTTGGGGCCGGGACAGGGGAGCGATGAGCAGTTCTTC TRBD1 TRBV5-1 NA TRBJ2-1
CASSLAIRDRSSGANVLTF TGTGCCAGCAGCTTGGCGATAAGGGACAGGAGCTCTGGGGCCAACGTCCTGACTTTC TRBD1 TRBV5-5 once TRBJ2-6
CASSYVLNEKLFF TGTGCCAGCAGTTACGTCCTTAATGAAAAACTGTTTTTT NA TRBV6-5 NA TRBJ1-4
CASSVGGSKAGSYEQYF TGCGCCAGCAGCGTGGGCGGATCGAAAGCTGGGTCCTACGAGCAGTACTTC NA TRBV5-1 NA TRBJ2-7
CASSVEAPVAGVGETQYF TGTGCCAGCAGCGTAGAGGCCCCGGTAGCGGGAGTAGGTGAGACCCAGTACTTC TRBD2 TRBV9 NA TRBJ2-5